In this sample, the clone carrying this T cell receptor (beta chain) turned up many times. Its antigen is not known. Sequence at one end of the junction differs from germline and may be a read error. This sample is drawn from a study of T cell repertoires in cytomegalovirus infection. Study in general: Public signatures in TCR beta pointed to CMV infection and matching HLA type.

General study results and limits: CMV-specific TCR beta clonotypes restricted by HLA-C dominated the ex vivo response. Using cumulative public TCR beta family frequency, the authors identified those who carried CMV together with the relevant HLA.

Germline V lookup: CDR1 SGHAT, CDR2 FQNNGV. This CDR3 has 14 amino acids. A single record per CDR3 protein comes from TCRdb applying MiXCR to the reads. The table shows about 400,000 distinct CDR3 sequences, with roughly 20% occurring only once. The sequenced sample consisted of PBMCs. The V and J genes are TRBV11-2 and TRBJ2-7; TRBD1 is a possible D gene (5 bases). The receptor comes from a human donor in good health (CMV status not recorded). Some clones in this sample may be carry-over from other donors' samples. The CDR3 nucleotides are TGTGCCAGCAGCCTAGACAGACTCACCTACGAGCAGTACTTC. This sequence encodes CASSLDRLTYEQYF.